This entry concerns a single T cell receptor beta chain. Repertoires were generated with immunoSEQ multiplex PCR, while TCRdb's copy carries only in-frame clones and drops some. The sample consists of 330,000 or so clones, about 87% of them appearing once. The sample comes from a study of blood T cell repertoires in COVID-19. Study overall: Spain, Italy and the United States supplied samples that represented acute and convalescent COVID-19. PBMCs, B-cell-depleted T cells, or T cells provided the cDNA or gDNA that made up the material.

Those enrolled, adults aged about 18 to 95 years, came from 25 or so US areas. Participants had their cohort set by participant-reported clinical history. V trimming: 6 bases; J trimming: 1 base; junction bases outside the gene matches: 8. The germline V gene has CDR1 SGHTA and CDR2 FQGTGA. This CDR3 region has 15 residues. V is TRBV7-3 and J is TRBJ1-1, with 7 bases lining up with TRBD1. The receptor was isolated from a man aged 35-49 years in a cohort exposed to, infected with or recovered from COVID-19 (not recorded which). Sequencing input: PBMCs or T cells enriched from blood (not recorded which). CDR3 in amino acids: CASSKDRQGNTEAFF. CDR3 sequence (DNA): TGTGCCAGCAGTAAGGACAGGCAGGGGAACACTGAAGCTTTCTTT.